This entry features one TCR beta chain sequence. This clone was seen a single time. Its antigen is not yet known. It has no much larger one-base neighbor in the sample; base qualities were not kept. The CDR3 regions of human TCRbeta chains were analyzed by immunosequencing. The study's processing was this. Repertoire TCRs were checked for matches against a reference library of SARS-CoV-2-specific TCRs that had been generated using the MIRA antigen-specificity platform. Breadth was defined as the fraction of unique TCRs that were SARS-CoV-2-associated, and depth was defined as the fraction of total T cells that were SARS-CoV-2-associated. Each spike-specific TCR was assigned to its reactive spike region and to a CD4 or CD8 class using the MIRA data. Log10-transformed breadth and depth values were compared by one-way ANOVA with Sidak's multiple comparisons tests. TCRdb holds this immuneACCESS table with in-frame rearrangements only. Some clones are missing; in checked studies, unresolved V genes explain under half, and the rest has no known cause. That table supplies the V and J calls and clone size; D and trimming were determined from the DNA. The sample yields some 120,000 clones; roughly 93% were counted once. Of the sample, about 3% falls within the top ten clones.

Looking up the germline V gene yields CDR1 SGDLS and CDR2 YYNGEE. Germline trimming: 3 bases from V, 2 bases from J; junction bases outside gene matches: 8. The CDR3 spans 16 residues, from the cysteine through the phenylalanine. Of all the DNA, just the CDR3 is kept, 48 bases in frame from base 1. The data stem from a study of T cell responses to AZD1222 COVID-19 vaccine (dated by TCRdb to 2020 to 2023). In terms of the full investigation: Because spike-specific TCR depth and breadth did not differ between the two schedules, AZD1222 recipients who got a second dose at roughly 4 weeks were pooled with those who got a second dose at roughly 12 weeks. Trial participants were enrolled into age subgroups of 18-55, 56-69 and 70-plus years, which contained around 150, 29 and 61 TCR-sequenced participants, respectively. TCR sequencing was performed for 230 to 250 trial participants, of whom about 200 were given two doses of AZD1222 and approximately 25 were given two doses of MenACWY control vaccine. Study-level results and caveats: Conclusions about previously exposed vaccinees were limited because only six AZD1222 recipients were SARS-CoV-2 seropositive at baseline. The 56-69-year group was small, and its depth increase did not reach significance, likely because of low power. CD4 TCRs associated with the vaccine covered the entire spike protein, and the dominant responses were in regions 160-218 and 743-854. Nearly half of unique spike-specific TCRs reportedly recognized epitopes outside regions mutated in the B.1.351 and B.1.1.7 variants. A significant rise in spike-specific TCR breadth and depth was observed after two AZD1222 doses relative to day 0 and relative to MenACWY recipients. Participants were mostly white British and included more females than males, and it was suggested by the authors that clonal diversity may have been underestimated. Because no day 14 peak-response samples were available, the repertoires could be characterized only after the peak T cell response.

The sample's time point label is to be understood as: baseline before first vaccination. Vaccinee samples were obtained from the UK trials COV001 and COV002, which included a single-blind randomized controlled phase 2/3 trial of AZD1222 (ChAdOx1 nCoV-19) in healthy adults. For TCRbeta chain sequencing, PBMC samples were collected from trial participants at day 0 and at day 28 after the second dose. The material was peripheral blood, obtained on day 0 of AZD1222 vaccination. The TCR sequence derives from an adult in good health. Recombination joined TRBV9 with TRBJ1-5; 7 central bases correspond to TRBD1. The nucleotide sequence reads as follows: TGTGCCAGCAGCGGCGGGACAGCCCTTGGCAATCAGCCCCAGCATTTT. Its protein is CASSGGTALGNQPQHF.